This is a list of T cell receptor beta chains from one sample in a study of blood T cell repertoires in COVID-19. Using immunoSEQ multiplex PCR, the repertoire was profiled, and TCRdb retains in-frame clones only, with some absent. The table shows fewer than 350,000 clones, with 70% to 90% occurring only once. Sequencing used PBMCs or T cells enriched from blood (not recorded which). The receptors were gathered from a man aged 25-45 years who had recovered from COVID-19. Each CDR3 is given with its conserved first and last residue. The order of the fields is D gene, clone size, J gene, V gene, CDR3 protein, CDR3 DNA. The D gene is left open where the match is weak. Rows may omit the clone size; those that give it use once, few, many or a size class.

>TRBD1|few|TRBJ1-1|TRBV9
CASSGGGQGSTEAFF
TGTGCCAGCAGCGGAGGGGGACAGGGGAGTACTGAAGCTTTCTTT
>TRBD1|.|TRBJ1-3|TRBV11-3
CASSVGQNSGNTIYF
TGTGCCAGCAGCGTGGGACAGAACAGTGGAAACACCATATATTTT
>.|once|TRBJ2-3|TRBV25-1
CASSEAGMGFADTQYF
TGTGCCAGCAGTGAAGCAGGGATGGGGTTCGCAGATACGCAGTATTTT
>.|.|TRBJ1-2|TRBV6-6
CASSYADGVGYTF
TGTGCCAGCAGTTATGCAGACGGAGTTGGCTACACCTTC
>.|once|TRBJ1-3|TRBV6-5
CASSPPRTTGNTIYF
TGTGCCAGCAGTCCCCCTCGGACAACTGGAAACACCATATATTTT
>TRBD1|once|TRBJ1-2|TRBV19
CAIKDRGGYGYTF
TGTGCCATAAAGGACAGGGGGGGCTATGGCTACACCTTC
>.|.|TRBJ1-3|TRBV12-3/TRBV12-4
CARRTRGNTIYF
TGTGCCCGACGGACTCGAGGAAACACCATATATTTT
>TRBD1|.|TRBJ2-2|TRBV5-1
CASVSTPGQGSTGELFF
TGCGCCAGCGTCTCCACTCCGGGACAGGGATCCACCGGGGAGCTGTTTTTT
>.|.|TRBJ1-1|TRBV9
CASSPISGVPTEAFF
TGTGCCAGCAGCCCCATTTCAGGGGTTCCCACTGAAGCTTTCTTT
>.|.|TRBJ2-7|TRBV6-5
CASRFRGAPYEQYF
TGTGCCAGCAGGTTTCGCGGGGCCCCCTACGAGCAGTACTTC
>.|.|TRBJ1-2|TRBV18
CASSPGLYGYTF
TGTGCCAGCTCACCAGGGCTCTATGGCTACACCTTC
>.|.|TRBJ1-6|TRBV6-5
CASSYSGDSPLHF
TGTGCCAGCAGTTACTCCGGGGATTCACCCCTCCACTTT
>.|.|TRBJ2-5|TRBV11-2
CASSLPGGPQETQYF
TGTGCCAGCAGCTTACCGGGGGGCCCTCAAGAGACCCAGTACTTC
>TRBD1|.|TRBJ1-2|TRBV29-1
CSVGSPTGEGYGYTF
TGCAGCGTTGGGAGCCCGACAGGGGAAGGGTATGGCTACACCTTC
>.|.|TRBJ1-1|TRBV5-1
CASSFDGYTEAFF
TGCGCCAGCAGCTTTGACGGGTACACTGAAGCTTTCTTT
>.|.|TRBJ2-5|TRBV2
CASRDGVQETQYF
TGTGCCAGCAGAGACGGAGTGCAAGAGACCCAGTACTTC
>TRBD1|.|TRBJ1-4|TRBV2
CASSEFSGTGNEKLFF
TGTGCCAGCAGTGAATTCTCCGGGACAGGCAATGAAAAACTGTTTTTT
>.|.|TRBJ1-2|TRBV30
CAWRGGEYGYTF
TGTGCCTGGAGGGGGGGTGAATATGGCTACACCTTC
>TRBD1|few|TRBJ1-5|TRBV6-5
CASSPRTGVNQPQHF
TGTGCCAGCAGTCCCCGGACAGGGGTTAATCAGCCCCAGCATTTT
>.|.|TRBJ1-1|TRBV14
CASSPTGNTEAFF
TGTGCCAGCAGCCCCACAGGGAACACTGAAGCTTTCTTT
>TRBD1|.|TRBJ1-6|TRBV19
CASSAPTGVGNSPLHF
TGTGCCAGTAGTGCTCCGACAGGGGTTGGCAATTCACCCCTCCACTTT
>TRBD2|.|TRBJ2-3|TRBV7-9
CASSLVAGGLDTQYF
TGTGCCAGCAGCTTAGTAGCGGGGGGGCTAGATACGCAGTATTTT